These 19 T cell receptor beta chains share one sample of origin, sequenced in a study of blood T cell repertoires in COVID-19. Assay: immunoSEQ multiplex PCR; the TCRdb copy retains only in-frame clones and omits some. The sample contains about 480,000 clones, roughly 91% of which appear only once. The sample comprised peripheral blood. These receptors all come from a woman aged 50 to 60 with COVID-19, enrolled during active disease.

The V gene is TRBV4-2, the J gene TRBJ2-3; D is unclear. The CDR3 is 15 amino acids. Trimming removed 1 base from V and 3 bases from J, with 11 bases in between. The germline CDR1 and CDR2 sequences are LGHNA and YNFKEQ. CDR3 region: CASSQVDGETDTQYF. The CDR3 DNA reads TGTGCCAGCAGCCAAGTTGACGGAGAGACAGATACGCAGTATTTT.

CDR3 protein: CASRGSTTKNNQPQHF. DNA of the CDR3: TGTGCCAGCCGAGGATCAACTACTAAGAACAATCAGCCCCAGCATTTT. The V and J genes are TRBV7-2 and TRBJ1-5, with D uncertain. The CDR3 is made up of 16 amino acids. Germline-derived CDR1 and CDR2 are SGHTA and FQGNSA. The ends were cut back, 8 bases at V and 3 bases at J, with 20 bases in the middle.

J is TRBJ1-2 and V is TRBV7-9, with D perhaps matching TRBD1 (6 bases). V lost 2 bases, J lost 6 bases, and 10 bases lay in between. From germline, CDR1 is SEHNR and CDR2 FQNEAQ (reference sequence). The CDR3 spans 13 residues. The CDR3 DNA follows: TGTGCCAGCAGCTTAAGCGGGGGCCATGGCTACACCTTC. It codes for CASSLSGGHGYTF.

V usage is TRBV28 and J usage is TRBJ2-1; 14 bases fit TRBD2. Germline-derived CDR1 and CDR2 are MDHEN and SYDVKM. The CDR3 has 17 residues. Trimming took 5 bases from V and 6 from J; bases not matched to a gene: 9. This CDR3 reads CASSRGLAGASGNEQFF. The CDR3, as DNA: TGTGCCAGCAGTCGGGGACTAGCGGGGGCCTCTGGCAATGAGCAGTTCTTC.

This rearrangement joins TRBV19 to TRBJ1-1, with D tentatively TRBD1 (5 bases). Germline CDR1 LNHDA, CDR2 SQIVND (reference sequence). The CDR3 is 13 amino acids. Trimming removed 7 bases from V and 11 bases from J, with 20 bases in between. CDR3 region: CASTPVGGTEAFF. For the CDR3, the DNA is TGTGCCAGTACCCCGGTAGGAGGGACGGAGGCTTTCTTT.

The chain is built from TRBV3-1 (or the pseudogene TRBV3-2) and TRBJ2-7; 9 bases are a match to TRBD2. Germline lookup yields CDR1 LGHDT and CDR2 YNNKEL (reference sequence). With V trimmed by 1 base and J by 7 bases, 20 bases remained unmatched. The CDR3 length is 19 residues. The CDR3 region is CASSQAPPGTSFESEEQYF. Here the CDR3 DNA reads TGTGCCAGCAGCCAAGCCCCCCCCGGGACTAGCTTCGAATCGGAAGAGCAGTACTTC.

CDR3 protein: CASSLREDQPQHF. In nucleotides, the CDR3 is TGTGCCAGCAGCCTCAGGGAAGATCAGCCCCAGCATTTT. The chain joins TRBV27 to TRBJ1-5, with D possibly TRBD1 on 5 matching bases. CDR1 and CDR2 (germline): MNHEY, SMNVEV (reference sequence). V lost 6 bases to trimming and J lost 5 bases, with 11 bases between them. The CDR3 sequence is 13 residues long.

The gene calls are TRBV4-1 and TRBJ1-1, with 8 bases that match TRBD1. V lost 0 bases, J lost 12 bases, and 12 bases stayed unmatched. CDR1 is MGHRA, CDR2 YSYEKL, per germline. The CDR3 loop spans 15 amino acids. The DNA of the CDR3 is TGCGCCAGCAGCCAAGATTTGGGGCAGGGGGCCACGACTTTCTTT. This translates into CASSQDLGQGATTFF.

This sequence joins TRBV5-1 and TRBJ2-2; 8 bases map to TRBD1. There are 17 residues in the CDR3. CDR1 SGHRS and CDR2 YFSETQ come from the germline V gene. V was pared by 4 bases and J by 5 bases, with 13 bases of the junction left unmatched. CDR3 loop: CASSRTKAGTGTGELFF. The CDR3, as DNA: TGCGCCAGCAGCCGGACTAAAGCCGGGACAGGAACCGGGGAGCTGTTTTTT. Complete variable domain (other parts from reference TRBV5-1 and TRBJ2-2): KAGVTQTPRYLIKTRGQQVTLSCSPISGHRSVSWYQQTPGQGLQFLFEYFSETQRNKGNFPGRFSGRQFSNSRSEMNVSTLELGDSALYLCASSRTKAGTGTGELFFGEGSRLTVL.

The genes are TRBV24-1 and TRBJ2-1; TRBD1 is a possible D gene (5 bases). V lost 0 bases and J 8 bases, leaving 10 bases between the germline ends. Germline-derived CDR1 and CDR2 are KGHDR and SFDVKD. The CDR3 extends over 14 amino acids. The CDR3 nucleotides are TGTGCCACCAGTGATTTGTGGACAACCGATGAGCAGTTCTTC. Translation: CATSDLWTTDEQFF.

This clone was picked up one time. V gene TRBV28 combines with J gene TRBJ1-2; the D gene is possibly TRBD1 (6 bases). Germline assignment: CDR1 MDHEN and CDR2 SYDVKM. V was pared by 5 bases and J by 4 bases, with 11 bases between. This CDR3 comprises 13 residues. The CDR3 DNA follows: TGTGCCAGCAGTCCCCGGGGGGCCTATGGCTACACCTTC. Amino acids: CASSPRGAYGYTF.

This chain connects TRBV2 to TRBJ1-2; D remains ambiguous. Between the trimmed V and J ends, which lost 8 bases and 0 bases, there was a span of 13 bases. The CDR3 has 14 residues. The germline V gene encodes CDR1 SNHLY and CDR2 FYNNEI. The CDR3 nucleotides read TGTGCCAGCGGAGAGGCCCGAGCTAACTATGGCTACACCTTC. This codes for CASGEARANYGYTF.

This chain joins TRBV5-5 and TRBJ1-1, with a weak D call TRBD1 (5 bases). CDR3 length equals 15 residues. The V and J ends lost 4 bases and 0 bases respectively, with 13 bases between them. Per the germline V gene, CDR1 is SGHKS and CDR2 is YYEKEE (reference sequence). The CDR3: CASSPKGLMNTEAFF. The CDR3 DNA sequence: TGTGCCAGCAGCCCCAAGGGGCTCATGAACACTGAAGCTTTCTTT.

The chain employs TRBV19 and TRBJ1-2; no definite D call. Germline V gene sequence: CDR1 LNHDA, CDR2 SQIVND (reference sequence). V was pared by 4 bases and J by 2 bases, with 14 bases between. This CDR3 comprises 15 residues. CDR3 sequence reads: CASSTPFLENYGYTF. In nucleotides, the CDR3 is TGTGCCAGTAGTACTCCGTTTCTTGAGAACTATGGCTACACCTTC.

V gene TRBV27 combines with J gene TRBJ1-2, with TRBD1 matching over 7 bases. The length of the CDR3 is 13 residues. Germline CDR1 and CDR2: MNHEY and SMNVEV (reference sequence). J gave up 3 bases and V 3 bases, and 1 base lay outside the gene matches. CDR3: CASSLTGYYGYTF. CDR3 in DNA: TGTGCCAGCAGTTTGACAGGGTACTATGGCTACACCTTC.

The rearrangement links TRBV20-1 to TRBJ1-1, with D perhaps matching TRBD1 (5 bases). This CDR3 spans 11 amino acids. Germline CDR1 is DFQATT and CDR2 is SNEGSKA (reference sequence). Here the CDR3 DNA reads TGCAGCGCGAAGGGGTTGACTGAAGCTTTCTTT. Protein sequence: CSAKGLTEAFF.

The chain carries TRBV27 and TRBJ2-7, with D perhaps matching TRBD1 (6 bases). This CDR3 has 13 amino acids. Trimming cost V 2 bases and J 6 bases, with 11 bases left between them. Germline CDR1 and CDR2: MNHEY and SMNVEV (reference sequence). CDR3 amino acids: CASSLLGHLEQYF. The CDR3 bases are TGTGCCAGCAGTTTACTGGGACATCTCGAGCAGTACTTC.

This chain joins TRBV5-1 and TRBJ1-2, with TRBD1 matching 10 bases. The CDR3 is made up of 14 amino acids. After removal of 5 bases from V and 3 bases from J, the junction contained 4 bases not matched to a gene. Germline-derived CDR1 and CDR2 are SGHRS and YFSETQ. Here the CDR3 reads CASRATGGDYGYTF. CDR3 DNA: TGCGCCAGCAGGGCGACAGGGGGCGACTATGGCTACACCTTC.

The sample holds one count of this clone. V usage is TRBV30 and J usage is TRBJ1-5, with TRBD1 matching over 9 bases. The CDR3 totals 14 residues. The trim removed 5 bases at V and 6 bases at J, leaving 8 bases unmatched. Germline-derived CDR1 and CDR2 are GTSNPN and SVGIG (reference sequence). The CDR3 DNA reads TGTGCCTGGGCGGGGACAGGGAAGGGTCAGCCCCAGCATTTT. It specifies CAWAGTGKGQPQHF.